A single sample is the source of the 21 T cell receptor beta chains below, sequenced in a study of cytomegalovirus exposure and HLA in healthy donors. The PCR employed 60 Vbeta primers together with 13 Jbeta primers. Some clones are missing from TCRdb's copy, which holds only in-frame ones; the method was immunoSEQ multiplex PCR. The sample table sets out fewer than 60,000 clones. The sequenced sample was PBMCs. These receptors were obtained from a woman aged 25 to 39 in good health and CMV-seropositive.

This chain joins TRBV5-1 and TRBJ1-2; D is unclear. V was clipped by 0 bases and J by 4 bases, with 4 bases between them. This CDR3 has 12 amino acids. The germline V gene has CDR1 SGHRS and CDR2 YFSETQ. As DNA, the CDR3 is TGCGCCAGCAGCTTGGGCGTCTATGGCTACACCTTC. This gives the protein CASSLGVYGYTF.

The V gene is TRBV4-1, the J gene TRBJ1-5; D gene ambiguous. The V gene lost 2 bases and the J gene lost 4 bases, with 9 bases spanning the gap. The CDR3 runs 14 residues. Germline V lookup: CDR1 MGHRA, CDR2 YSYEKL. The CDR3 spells CASSQNSPNQPQHF. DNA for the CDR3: TGCGCCAGCAGCCAAAACAGCCCTAATCAGCCCCAGCATTTT.

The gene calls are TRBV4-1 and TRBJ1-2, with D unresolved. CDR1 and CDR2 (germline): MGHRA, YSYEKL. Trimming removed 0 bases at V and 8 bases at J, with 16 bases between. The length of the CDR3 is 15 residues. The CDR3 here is CASSQDPGLLSGYTF. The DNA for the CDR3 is TGCGCCAGCAGCCAAGATCCGGGTCTGCTCAGCGGCTACACCTTC.

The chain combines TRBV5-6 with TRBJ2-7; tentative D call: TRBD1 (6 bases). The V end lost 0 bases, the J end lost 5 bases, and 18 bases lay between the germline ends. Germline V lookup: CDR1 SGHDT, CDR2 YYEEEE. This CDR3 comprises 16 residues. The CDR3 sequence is CASSLGVGQGSHEQYF. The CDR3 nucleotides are TGTGCCAGCAGCTTGGGAGTGGGGCAGGGGTCCCACGAGCAGTACTTC.

The CDR3 bases are TGTGCCAGCAGCCTACCGAGGCTAGCGGGAGCCCAGTACTTC. Protein sequence: CASSLPRLAGAQYF. This sequence joins TRBV11-3 and TRBJ2-5, with TRBD2 matching 10 bases. This CDR3 contains 14 residues. V trimming: 5 bases; J trimming: 9 bases; junction bases outside the gene matches: 9. Germline V gene lookup returns CDR1 SGHNT and CDR2 YENEEA.

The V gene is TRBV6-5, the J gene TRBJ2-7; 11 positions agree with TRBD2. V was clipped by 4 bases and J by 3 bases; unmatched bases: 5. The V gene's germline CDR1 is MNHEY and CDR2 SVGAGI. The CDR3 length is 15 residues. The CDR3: CASSLGLAEIYEQYF. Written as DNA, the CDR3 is TGTGCCAGCAGTTTGGGACTAGCGGAGATCTACGAGCAGTACTTC.

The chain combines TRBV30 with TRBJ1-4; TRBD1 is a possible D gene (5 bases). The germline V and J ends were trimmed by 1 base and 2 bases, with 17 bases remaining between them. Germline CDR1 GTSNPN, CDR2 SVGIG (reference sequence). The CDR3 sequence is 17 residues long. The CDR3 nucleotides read TGTGCCTGGAGTGCAGTTGGGGCATCAACGACTAATGAAAAACTGTTTTTT. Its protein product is CAWSAVGASTTNEKLFF. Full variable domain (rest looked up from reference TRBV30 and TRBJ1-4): SQTIHQWPATLVQPVGSPLSLECTVEGTSNPNLYWYRQAAGRGLQLLFYSVGIGQISSEVPQNLSASRPQDRQFILSSKKLLLSDSGFYLCAWSAVGASTTNEKLFFGSGTQLSVL.

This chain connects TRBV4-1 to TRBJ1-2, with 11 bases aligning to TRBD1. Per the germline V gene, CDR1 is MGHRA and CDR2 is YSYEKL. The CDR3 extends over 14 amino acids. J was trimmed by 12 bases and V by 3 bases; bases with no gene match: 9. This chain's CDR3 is CASSHLTGTGGHTF. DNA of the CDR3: TGCGCCAGCAGCCACTTAACCGGGACAGGGGGTCACACCTTC.

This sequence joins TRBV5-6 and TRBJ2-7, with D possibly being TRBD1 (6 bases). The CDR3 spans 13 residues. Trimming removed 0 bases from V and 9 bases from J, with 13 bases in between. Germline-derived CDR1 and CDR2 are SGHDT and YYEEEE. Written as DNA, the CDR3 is TGTGCCAGCAGCTTGGCCGGGGCAGGGGCGCAGTACTTC. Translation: CASSLAGAGAQYF.

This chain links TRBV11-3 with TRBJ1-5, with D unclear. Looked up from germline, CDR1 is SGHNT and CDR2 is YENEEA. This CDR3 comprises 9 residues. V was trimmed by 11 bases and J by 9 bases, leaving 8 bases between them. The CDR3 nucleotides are TGTGCCGGACTTTGGCCCCAGCATTTT. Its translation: CAGLWPQHF.

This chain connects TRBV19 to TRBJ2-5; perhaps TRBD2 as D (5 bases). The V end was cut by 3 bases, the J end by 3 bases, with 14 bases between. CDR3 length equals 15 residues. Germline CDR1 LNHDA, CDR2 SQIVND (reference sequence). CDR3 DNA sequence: TGTGCCAGTAGTATGATGCAGGAGACTAAAGAGACCCAGTACTTC. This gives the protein CASSMMQETKETQYF.

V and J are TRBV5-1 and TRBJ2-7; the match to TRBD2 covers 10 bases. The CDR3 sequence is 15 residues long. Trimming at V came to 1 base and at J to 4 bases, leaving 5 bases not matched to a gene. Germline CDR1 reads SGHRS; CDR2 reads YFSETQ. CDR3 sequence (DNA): TGCGCCAGCAGCTTGTTCGCTAGCGGGGGTTACGAGCAGTACTTC. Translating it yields CASSLFASGGYEQYF.

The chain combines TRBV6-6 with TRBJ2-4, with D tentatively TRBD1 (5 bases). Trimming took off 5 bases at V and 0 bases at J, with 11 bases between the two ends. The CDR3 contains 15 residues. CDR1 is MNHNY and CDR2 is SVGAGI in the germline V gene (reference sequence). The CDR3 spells CASSDNRLAKNIQYF. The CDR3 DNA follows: TGTGCCAGCAGTGATAACAGGCTAGCCAAAAACATTCAGTACTTC.

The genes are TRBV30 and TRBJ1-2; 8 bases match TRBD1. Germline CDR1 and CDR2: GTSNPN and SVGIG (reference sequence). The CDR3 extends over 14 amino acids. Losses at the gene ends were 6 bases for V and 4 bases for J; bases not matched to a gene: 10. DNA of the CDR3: TGTGCCTGTAGTTCCGGGACAGGCATCTATGGCTACACCTTC. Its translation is CACSSGTGIYGYTF.

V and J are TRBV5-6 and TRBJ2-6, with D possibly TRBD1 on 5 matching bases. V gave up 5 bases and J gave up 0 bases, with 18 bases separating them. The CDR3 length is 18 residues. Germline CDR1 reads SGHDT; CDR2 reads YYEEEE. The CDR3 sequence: CASSRGGQFTSGANVLTF. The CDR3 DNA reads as TGTGCCAGCAGTAGGGGTGGTCAGTTTACCTCTGGGGCCAACGTCCTGACTTTC.

CDR3 amino acids: CASSSTPGAGNTIYF. CDR3 nucleotides: TGTGCCAGCAGTAGCACGCCAGGGGCTGGAAACACCATATATTTT. This chain links TRBV6-6 with TRBJ1-3; D is perhaps TRBD1 (6 bases). Trimming cost V 5 bases and J 2 bases, with 13 bases left between them. The CDR3 is 15 amino acids. Germline CDR1 MNHNY, CDR2 SVGAGI (reference sequence).

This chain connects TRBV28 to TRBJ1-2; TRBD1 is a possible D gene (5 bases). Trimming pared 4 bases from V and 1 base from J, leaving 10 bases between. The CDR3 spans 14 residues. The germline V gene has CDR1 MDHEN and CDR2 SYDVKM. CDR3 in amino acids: CASSYGRDNYGYTF. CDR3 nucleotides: TGTGCCAGCAGTTACGGCAGGGATAACTATGGCTACACCTTC.

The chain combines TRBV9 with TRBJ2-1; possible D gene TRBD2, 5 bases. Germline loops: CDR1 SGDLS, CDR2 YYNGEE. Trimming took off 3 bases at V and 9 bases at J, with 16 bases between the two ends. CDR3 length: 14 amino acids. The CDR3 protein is CASSAADSPREQFF. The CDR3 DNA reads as TGTGCCAGCAGCGCCGCGGACTCCCCACGTGAGCAGTTCTTC.

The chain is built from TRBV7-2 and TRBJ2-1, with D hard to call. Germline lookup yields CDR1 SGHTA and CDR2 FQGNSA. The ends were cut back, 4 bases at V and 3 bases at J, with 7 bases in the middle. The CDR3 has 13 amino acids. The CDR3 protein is CASSSTIYNEQFF. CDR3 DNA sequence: TGTGCCAGCAGCTCGACAATCTACAATGAGCAGTTCTTC.

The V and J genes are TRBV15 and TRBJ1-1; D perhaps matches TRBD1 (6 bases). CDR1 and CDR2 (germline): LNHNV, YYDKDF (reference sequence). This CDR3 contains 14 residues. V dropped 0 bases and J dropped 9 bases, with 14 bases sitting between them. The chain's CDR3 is CATSRDLVGGQAFF. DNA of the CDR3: TGTGCCACCAGCAGAGACCTGGTGGGGGGGCAAGCTTTCTTT.

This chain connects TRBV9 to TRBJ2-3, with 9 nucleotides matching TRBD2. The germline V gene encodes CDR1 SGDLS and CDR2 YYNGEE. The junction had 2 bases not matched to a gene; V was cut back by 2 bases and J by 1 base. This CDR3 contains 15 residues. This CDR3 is CASSVRTSGTDTQYF. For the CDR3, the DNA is TGTGCCAGCAGCGTTCGGACTAGCGGCACAGATACGCAGTATTTT.